The text below deals with one T cell receptor beta chain. Its target is unknown. The sample is drawn from a study of a mutant IDH1 vaccine in newly diagnosed glioma. Whole-study context: Every participant had undergone radiotherapy, temozolomide, or both before, and most underwent both.

The V gene's germline CDR1 is SQVTM and CDR2 ANQGSEA. The germline V and J ends were trimmed by 7 bases and 3 bases, with 9 bases remaining between them. The CDR3 totals 11 residues. Sequencing was performed with immunoSEQ multiplex PCR; in TCRdb, only in-frame clones are kept and a portion is missing. The table lists 38,000 or so clones, about 89% of them singletons. The time point: week 5, during vaccination. In every dose of vaccine, 300 ug of mutant IDH1 20-mer peptide was given alongside topical imiquimod. This rearrangement joins TRBV29-1 to TRBJ1-2; D is undetermined. The receptor was derived from a man aged 45-65 years with glioma. The material sequenced was PBMCs, taken from a glioma patient whose treatment included an IDH1 peptide vaccine. CDR3 in DNA: TGCAGCGGACAAGGCTACTATGGCTACACCTTC. Protein sequence: CSGQGYYGYTF.